The clone carrying this T cell receptor beta chain has ten or more counts. V was pared by 2 bases and J by 5 bases, with 16 bases between. Germline V lookup: CDR1 SGDLS, CDR2 YYNGEE. The CDR3 contains 15 residues. This entry is derived from a study of regulatory T cells in long-lasting Graves disease. Construction of the TCR beta libraries employed iRepertoire HTBI primers in conjunction with Arm-PCR of CDR3 regions. MiXCR, applied by TCRdb to the multiplex PCR reads, yields one record per CDR3 protein. In the table there are around 400,000 distinct CDR3 sequences, around 16% of which are singletons. Time point defined: newly diagnosed GD, antithyroid drugs for less than 3 months. RNA from PBMCs was the source of the TCR library.

Sample: peripheral blood mononuclear cells (PBMCs), taken at new diagnosis, from a patient treated with antithyroid drugs. V is TRBV9 and J is TRBJ2-5; D is unresolved. This TCR was sampled from a female donor with Graves disease. The CDR3 region is CASSVGPQLTETQYF. CDR3 bases: TGTGCCAGCAGCGTCGGACCACAGCTTACTGAGACCCAGTACTTC.